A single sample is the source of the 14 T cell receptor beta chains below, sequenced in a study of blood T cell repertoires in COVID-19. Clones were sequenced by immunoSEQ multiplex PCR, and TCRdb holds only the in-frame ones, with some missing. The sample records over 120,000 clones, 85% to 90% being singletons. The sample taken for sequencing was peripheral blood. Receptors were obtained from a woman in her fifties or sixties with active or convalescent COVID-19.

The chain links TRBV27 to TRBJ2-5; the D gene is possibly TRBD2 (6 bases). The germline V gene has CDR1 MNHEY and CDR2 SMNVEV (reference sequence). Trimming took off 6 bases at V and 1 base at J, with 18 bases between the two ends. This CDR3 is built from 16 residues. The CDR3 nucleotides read TGTGCCAGCAGGATGTTAGCGGTGGGGTCCCAAGAGACCCAGTACTTC. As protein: CASRMLAVGSQETQYF.

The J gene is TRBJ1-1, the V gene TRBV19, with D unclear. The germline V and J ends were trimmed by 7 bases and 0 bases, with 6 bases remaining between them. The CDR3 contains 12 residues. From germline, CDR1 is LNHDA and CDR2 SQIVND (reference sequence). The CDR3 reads CASTYLNTEAFF. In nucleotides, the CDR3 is TGTGCCAGTACCTATCTGAACACTGAAGCTTTCTTT.

This CDR3 is CASSWTFSNQPQHF. CDR3 coding DNA: TGTGCCAGCAGTTGGACATTTAGCAATCAGCCCCAGCATTTT. The chain is built from TRBV28 and TRBJ1-5; D might be TRBD1 (5 bases). Germline lookup yields CDR1 MDHEN and CDR2 SYDVKM. V was pared by 4 bases and J by 0 bases, with 7 bases between. This CDR3 has 14 amino acids.

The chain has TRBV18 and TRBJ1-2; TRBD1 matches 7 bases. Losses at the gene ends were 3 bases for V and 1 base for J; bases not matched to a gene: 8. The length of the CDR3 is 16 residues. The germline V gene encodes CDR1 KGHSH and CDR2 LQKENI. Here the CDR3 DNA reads TGTGCCAGCTCACCGACTTTGGGACAGAATAACTATGGCTACACCTTC. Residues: CASSPTLGQNNYGYTF.

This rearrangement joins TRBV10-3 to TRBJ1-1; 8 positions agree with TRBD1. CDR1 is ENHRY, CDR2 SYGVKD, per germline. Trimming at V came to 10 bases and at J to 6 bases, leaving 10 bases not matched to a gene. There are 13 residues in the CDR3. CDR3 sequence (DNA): TGTGCCACGCGGACAGGGAGGAGCCCTGAAGCTTTCTTT. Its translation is CATRTGRSPEAFF.

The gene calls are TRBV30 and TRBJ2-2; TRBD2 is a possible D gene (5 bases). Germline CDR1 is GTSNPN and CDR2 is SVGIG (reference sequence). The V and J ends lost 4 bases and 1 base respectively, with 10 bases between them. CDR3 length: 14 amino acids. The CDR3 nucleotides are TGTGCCTGGATTGGACTCATGAACACCGGGGAGCTGTTTTTT. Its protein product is CAWIGLMNTGELFF.

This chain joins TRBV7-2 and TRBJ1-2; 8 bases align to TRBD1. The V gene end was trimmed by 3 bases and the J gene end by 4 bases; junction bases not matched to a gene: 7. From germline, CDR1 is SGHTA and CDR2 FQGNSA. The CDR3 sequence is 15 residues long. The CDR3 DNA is TGTGCCAGCAGCTTCCAGACAGGGGCTAGCTATGGCTACACCTTC. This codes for CASSFQTGASYGYTF.

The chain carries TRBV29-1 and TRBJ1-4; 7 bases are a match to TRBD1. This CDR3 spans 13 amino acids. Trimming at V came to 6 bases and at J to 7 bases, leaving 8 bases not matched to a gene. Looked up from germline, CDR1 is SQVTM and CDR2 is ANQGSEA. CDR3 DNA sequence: TGCAGCGTCGCCACAGGGGTCGGTGAAAAACTGTTTTTT. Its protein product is CSVATGVGEKLFF.

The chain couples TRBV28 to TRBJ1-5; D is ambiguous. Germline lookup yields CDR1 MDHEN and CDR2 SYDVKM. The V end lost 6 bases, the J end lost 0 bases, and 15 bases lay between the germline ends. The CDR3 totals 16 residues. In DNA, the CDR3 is TGTGCCAGCAGCCTCCCCCATGGGAGTAGCAATCAGCCCCAGCATTTT. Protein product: CASSLPHGSSNQPQHF.

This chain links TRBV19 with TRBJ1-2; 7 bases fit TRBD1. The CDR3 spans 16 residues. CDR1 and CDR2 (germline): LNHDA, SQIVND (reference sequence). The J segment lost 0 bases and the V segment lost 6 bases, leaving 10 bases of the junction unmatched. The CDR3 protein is CASSRGTVLANYGYTF. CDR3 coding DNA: TGTGCCAGTAGCCGCGGGACAGTCCTCGCTAACTATGGCTACACCTTC.

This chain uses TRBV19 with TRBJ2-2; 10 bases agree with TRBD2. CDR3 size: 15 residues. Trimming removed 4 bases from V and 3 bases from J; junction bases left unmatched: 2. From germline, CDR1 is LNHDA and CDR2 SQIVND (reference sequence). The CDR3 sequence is CASSKTSGYTGELFF. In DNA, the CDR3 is TGTGCCAGTAGTAAGACTAGCGGGTACACCGGGGAGCTGTTTTTT.

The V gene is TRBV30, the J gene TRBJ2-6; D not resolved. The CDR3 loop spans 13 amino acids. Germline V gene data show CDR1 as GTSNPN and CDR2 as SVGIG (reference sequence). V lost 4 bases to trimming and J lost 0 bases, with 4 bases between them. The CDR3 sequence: CAWTFSGANVLTF. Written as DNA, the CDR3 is TGTGCCTGGACTTTCTCTGGGGCCAACGTCCTGACTTTC.

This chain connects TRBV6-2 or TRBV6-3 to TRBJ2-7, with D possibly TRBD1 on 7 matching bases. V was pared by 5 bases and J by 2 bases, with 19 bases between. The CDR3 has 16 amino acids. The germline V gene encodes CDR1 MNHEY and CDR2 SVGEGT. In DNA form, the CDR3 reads TGTGCCAGCAGTAGACCCTTCAGGGGGGAAGCCTACGAGCAGTACTTC. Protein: CASSRPFRGEAYEQYF.

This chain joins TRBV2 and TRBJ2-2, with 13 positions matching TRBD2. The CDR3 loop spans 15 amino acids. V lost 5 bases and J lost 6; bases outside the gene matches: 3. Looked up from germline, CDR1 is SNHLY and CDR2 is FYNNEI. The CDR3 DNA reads TGTGCCAGCAGTTGGACTAGCGGGAGCCCCGGGGAGCTGTTTTTT. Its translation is CASSWTSGSPGELFF.